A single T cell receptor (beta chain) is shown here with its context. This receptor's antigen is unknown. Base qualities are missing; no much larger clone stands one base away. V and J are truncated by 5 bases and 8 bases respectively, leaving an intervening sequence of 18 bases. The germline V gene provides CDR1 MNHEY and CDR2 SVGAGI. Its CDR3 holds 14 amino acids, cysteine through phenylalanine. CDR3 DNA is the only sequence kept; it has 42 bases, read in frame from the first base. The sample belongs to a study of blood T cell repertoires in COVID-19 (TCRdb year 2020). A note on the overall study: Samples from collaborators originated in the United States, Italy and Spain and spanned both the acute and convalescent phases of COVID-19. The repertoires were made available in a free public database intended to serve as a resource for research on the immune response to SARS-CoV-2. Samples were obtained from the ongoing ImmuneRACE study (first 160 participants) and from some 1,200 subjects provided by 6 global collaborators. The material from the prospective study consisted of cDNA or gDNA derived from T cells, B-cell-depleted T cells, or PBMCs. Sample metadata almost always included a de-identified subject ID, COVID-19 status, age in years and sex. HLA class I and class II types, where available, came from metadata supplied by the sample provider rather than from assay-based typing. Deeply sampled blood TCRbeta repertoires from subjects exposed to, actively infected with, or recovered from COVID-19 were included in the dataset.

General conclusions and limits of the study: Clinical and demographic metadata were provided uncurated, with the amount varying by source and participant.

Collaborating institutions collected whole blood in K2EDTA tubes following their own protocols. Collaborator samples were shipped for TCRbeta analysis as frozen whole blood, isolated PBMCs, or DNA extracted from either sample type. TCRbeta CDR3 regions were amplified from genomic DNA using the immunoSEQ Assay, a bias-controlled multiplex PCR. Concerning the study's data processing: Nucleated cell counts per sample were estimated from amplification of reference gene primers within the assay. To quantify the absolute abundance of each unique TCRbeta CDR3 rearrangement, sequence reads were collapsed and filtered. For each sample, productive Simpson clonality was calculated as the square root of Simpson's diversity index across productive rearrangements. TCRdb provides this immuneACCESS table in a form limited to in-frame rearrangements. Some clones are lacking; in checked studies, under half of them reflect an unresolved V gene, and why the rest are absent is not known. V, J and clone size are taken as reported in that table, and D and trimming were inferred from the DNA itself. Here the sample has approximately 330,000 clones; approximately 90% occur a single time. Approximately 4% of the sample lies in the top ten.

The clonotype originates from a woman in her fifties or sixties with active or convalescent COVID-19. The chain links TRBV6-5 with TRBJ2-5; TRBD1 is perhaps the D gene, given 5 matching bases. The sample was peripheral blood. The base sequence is TGTGCCAGCAGTATCCTCAGGGTCTCCGGAACCCAGTACTTC. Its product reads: CASSILRVSGTQYF.